The 23 T cell receptor beta chains listed next were all sequenced from one sample in a study of Graves' ophthalmopathy and Graves' hyperthyroidism. Amplification of TCR beta CDR3 regions used RNA transcripts. First-round RT-PCR with HTBI primers preceded a second-round multiplex PCR. TCRdb redid the calling of the multiplex PCR reads with MiXCR, one entry per CDR3 protein. The repertoire includes hundreds of thousands of distinct CDR3 sequences, roughly 21% of them detected once, and more than 2.5% sits in the top ten. The sample taken for sequencing was peripheral blood. The receptor set was obtained from a woman aged 18-29 years with stable Graves' hyperthyroidism.

The chain has TRBV7-8 and TRBJ2-7, with 8 bases that match TRBD1. Germline CDR1 SGHVS, CDR2 FQNEAQ. The trim removed 5 bases at V and 3 bases at J, leaving 12 bases unmatched. The CDR3 sequence is 16 residues long. In DNA form, the CDR3 reads TGTGCCAGCAGCGCGAAAAGGGACAGGAGAATCTACGAGCAGTACTTC. This codes for CASSAKRDRRIYEQYF.

This clonotype was seen repeatedly, ten times or more. V is TRBV12-3 or TRBV12-4 and J is TRBJ2-7, with 7 bases matching TRBD1. Trimming at V came to 1 base and at J to 3 bases, leaving 0 bases not matched to a gene. The CDR3 consists of 13 residues. The CDR3 is CASSLGDSYEQYF. DNA of the CDR3: TGTGCCAGCAGTTTAGGGGACAGCTACGAGCAGTACTTC.

This clonotype was picked up many times. The chain employs TRBV12-3 or TRBV12-4 and TRBJ2-5; D is unresolved. V was trimmed by 6 bases and J by 5 bases, leaving 7 bases between them. The CDR3 is 11 amino acids. The CDR3 DNA reads as TGTGCCAGCAGGGAGTATGAGACCCAGTACTTC. This translates into CASREYETQYF.

The sample holds many counts of this clonotype. The chain combines TRBV18 with TRBJ2-5, with 7 positions matching TRBD1. Per germline, CDR1 KGHSH and CDR2 LQKENI. V was pared by 6 bases and J by 2 bases, with 3 bases of the junction left unmatched. CDR3 length: 13 amino acids. For the CDR3, the DNA is TGTGCCAGCTCGGCGACAGGGCAAGAGACCCAGTACTTC. It specifies CASSATGQETQYF.

The chain combines TRBV7-2 with TRBJ2-7, with TRBD2 as a possible D gene (6 bases). Trimming cost V 0 bases and J 4 bases, with 13 bases left between them. The CDR3 has 15 residues. Germline-derived CDR1 and CDR2 are SGHTA and FQGNSA. The CDR3 region has the DNA TGTGCCAGCAGCTTAGCGCCAGGGAGGACTTACGAGCAGTACTTC. Protein sequence: CASSLAPGRTYEQYF.

The rearrangement joins TRBV11-2 to TRBJ1-1; unclear D gene. The CDR3 has 17 amino acids. From germline, CDR1 is SGHAT and CDR2 FQNNGV. V was cut by 6 bases and J by 0 bases, with 20 bases left in between. The CDR3 DNA is TGTGCCAGCAGTCCCCCACTTGGCGTTCTTATGAACACTGAAGCTTTCTTT. Protein sequence: CASSPPLGVLMNTEAFF.

In this sample, this clonotype turned up many times. CDR3 sequence reads: CASSVEGVWTEAFF. The DNA of the CDR3 is TGTGCCAGCAGCGTAGAGGGGGTTTGGACTGAAGCTTTCTTT. V is TRBV9 and J is TRBJ1-1, with D possibly being TRBD1 (6 bases). Trimming pared 0 bases from V and 5 bases from J, leaving 11 bases between. The CDR3 runs 14 residues. The germline V gene has CDR1 SGDLS and CDR2 YYNGEE.

This clonotype was seen ten or more times. This chain joins TRBV28 and TRBJ1-6; D gene ambiguous. The V end was cut by 3 bases, the J end by 10 bases, with 7 bases between. Germline V lookup: CDR1 MDHEN, CDR2 SYDVKM. The CDR3 has 12 amino acids. The CDR3 protein is CASSFQRSPLHF. The CDR3, as DNA: TGTGCCAGCAGTTTTCAAAGATCACCCCTCCACTTT.

In its sample, this clonotype was seen many times. J is TRBJ2-7 and V is TRBV6-1; maybe TRBD2 (6 bases). With 3 bases removed from V and 5 bases from J, the gap between germline ends came to 8 bases. This CDR3 is 12 amino acids long. Looked up from germline, CDR1 is MNHNS and CDR2 is SASEGT. DNA of the CDR3: TGTGCCAGCAGTGACGGCGGGAACGAGCAGTACTTC. Translating it yields CASSDGGNEQYF.

This clonotype was detected ten times or more. The V call is TRBV2, the J call TRBJ1-1; 8 bases are a match to TRBD1. CDR3 length equals 16 residues. Germline V gene lookup returns CDR1 SNHLY and CDR2 FYNNEI. V shed 10 bases and J 1 base; nucleotides not matched to a gene: 14. CDR3 amino acids: CAIAGGTGQGNTEAFF. Here the CDR3 DNA reads TGTGCCATCGCGGGCGGGACAGGCCAGGGGAACACTGAAGCTTTCTTT. The whole variable domain, filled in from reference TRBV2 and TRBJ1-1, reads EPEVTQTPSHQVTQMGQEVILRCVPISNHLYFYWYRQILGQKVEFLVSFYNNEISEKSEIFDDQFSVERPDGSNFTLKIRSTKLEDSAMYFCAIAGGTGQGNTEAFFGQGTRLTVV.

V is TRBV20-1 and J is TRBJ1-5; D not resolved. The CDR3 is made up of 18 amino acids. The germline V gene encodes CDR1 DFQATT and CDR2 SNEGSKA (reference sequence). Trimming removed 0 bases at V and 1 base at J, with 19 bases between. CDR3 region: CSARDHSRGEGSNQPQHF. Written as DNA, the CDR3 is TGCAGTGCTAGAGATCACAGTCGGGGAGAGGGCAGCAATCAGCCCCAGCATTTT.

This clonotype was seen many times. The V and J genes are TRBV12-3 or TRBV12-4 and TRBJ2-2; D possibly matches TRBD1 or TRBD2 (5 bases each). The length of the CDR3 is 14 residues. The V end lost 7 bases, the J end lost 2 bases, and 11 bases lay between the germline ends. CDR3 amino acids: CASNPGRNTGELFF. DNA of the CDR3: TGTGCCAGCAACCCAGGGAGAAACACCGGGGAGCTGTTTTTT.

The table lists this clonotype with a few counts. The V gene is TRBV13, the J gene TRBJ1-6; no clear D gene. CDR1 and CDR2 (germline): PRHDT, FYEKMQ (reference sequence). V shed 5 bases and J shed 12 bases, with 20 bases lying between them. The CDR3 has 15 amino acids. DNA of the CDR3: TGTGCCAGCAGCCTCCCGCCGGCCGACGGGGAACCCCTCCACTTT. It encodes CASSLPPADGEPLHF.

At least ten counts were recorded for this clonotype. V usage is TRBV12-3 or TRBV12-4 and J usage is TRBJ2-7, with 7 bases matching TRBD1. CDR3 length: 14 amino acids. V lost 4 bases, J lost 2 bases, and 5 bases stayed unmatched. The CDR3 loop reads CASSSDRNTYEQYF. The CDR3, as DNA: TGTGCCAGCAGTTCGGACAGGAATACCTACGAGCAGTACTTC.

This clonotype came up once. The rearrangement uses TRBV4-2 and TRBJ2-2; unclear D gene. CDR3 size: 13 residues. Deletions cut 5 bases from V and 3 bases from J, with 7 bases between. The germline V gene encodes CDR1 LGHNA and CDR2 YNFKEQ. CDR3 nucleotide sequence: TGTGCCAGCAGCTCCCCCGACACCGGGGAGCTGTTTTTT. It encodes CASSSPDTGELFF.

This clonotype was found many times. CDR3 sequence (DNA): TGTGCCAGCAGTTTGCGTCGTGGGATCTTCGAGCAGTACTTC. Its protein product is CASSLRRGIFEQYF. The chain uses TRBV27 and TRBJ2-7; unclear D gene. Germline lookup yields CDR1 MNHEY and CDR2 SMNVEV (reference sequence). Between the trimmed V and J ends, which lost 3 bases and 6 bases, there was a span of 15 bases. The CDR3 has 14 residues.

This clonotype was counted many times. The chain joins TRBV9 to TRBJ2-2, with unresolved D. Germline assignment: CDR1 SGDLS and CDR2 YYNGEE. The CDR3 sequence is 15 residues long. Trimming left V 2 bases short and J 0 bases short, with 8 bases between. In DNA form, the CDR3 reads TGTGCCAGCAGCGTCCAAAGCGCGAACACCGGGGAGCTGTTTTTT. It translates to CASSVQSANTGELFF.

This clonotype was counted many times. The CDR3 DNA is TGTGCCAGCAGTCGTCACATGAACACTGAAGCTTTCTTT. As protein: CASSRHMNTEAFF. The chain couples TRBV12-3 or TRBV12-4 to TRBJ1-1; no reliable D call. V dropped 5 bases and J dropped 0 bases, with 7 bases sitting between them. This CDR3 is 13 amino acids long.

Concerning this clonotype itself: Being one base from a much bigger clone, this may be a read error. This rearrangement joins TRBV10-3 to TRBJ2-2; D is unclear. Germline V gene lookup returns CDR1 ENHRY and CDR2 SYGVKD. This CDR3 comprises 13 residues. Trimming took 2 bases from V and 7 from J, leaving 8 bases between them. The DNA of the CDR3 is TGTGCCATCAGTGAGAAGGGCAGCGGGGAGCTGTTTTTT. Protein: CAISEKGSGELFF.

The chain is built from TRBV20-1 and TRBJ1-5; D is undetermined. Germline assignment: CDR1 DFQATT and CDR2 SNEGSKA (reference sequence). This CDR3 has 13 residues. V was pared by 0 bases and J by 1 base, with 4 bases between. CDR3 sequence reads: CSARETSNQPQHF. The CDR3 DNA reads as TGCAGTGCTAGAGAGACGAGCAATCAGCCCCAGCATTTT.

This clonotype was seen ten or more times. The rearrangement uses TRBV7-8 and TRBJ2-7; a possible D gene is TRBD1 (6 bases). CDR3 length: 16 residues. Trimming took off 0 bases at V and 3 bases at J, with 15 bases between the two ends. CDR1 is SGHVS, CDR2 FQNEAQ, per germline. CDR3 amino acids: CASSLAPRAGVYEQYF. As DNA, the CDR3 is TGTGCCAGCAGCTTAGCCCCGCGGGCAGGGGTCTACGAGCAGTACTTC.

This clonotype was counted many times. The V and J genes are TRBV10-3 and TRBJ2-5; D is ambiguous. V lost 4 bases and J lost 2, with 8 bases in between. Germline V gene lookup returns CDR1 ENHRY and CDR2 SYGVKD. This CDR3 has 13 amino acids. The CDR3 DNA is TGTGCCATCAGTGGTCAGGAGCAAGAGACCCAGTACTTC. The encoded protein is CAISGQEQETQYF.

The chain uses TRBV6-2 or TRBV6-3 and TRBJ1-5; D is unresolved. Germline assignment: CDR1 MNHEY and CDR2 SVGEGT. V lost 0 bases and J lost 4, with 16 bases in between. The CDR3 is 17 residues long. In DNA form, the CDR3 reads TGTGCCAGCAGTTACTCTTCAGTTAAGACGACAAATCAGCCCCAGCATTTT. Protein: CASSYSSVKTTNQPQHF.